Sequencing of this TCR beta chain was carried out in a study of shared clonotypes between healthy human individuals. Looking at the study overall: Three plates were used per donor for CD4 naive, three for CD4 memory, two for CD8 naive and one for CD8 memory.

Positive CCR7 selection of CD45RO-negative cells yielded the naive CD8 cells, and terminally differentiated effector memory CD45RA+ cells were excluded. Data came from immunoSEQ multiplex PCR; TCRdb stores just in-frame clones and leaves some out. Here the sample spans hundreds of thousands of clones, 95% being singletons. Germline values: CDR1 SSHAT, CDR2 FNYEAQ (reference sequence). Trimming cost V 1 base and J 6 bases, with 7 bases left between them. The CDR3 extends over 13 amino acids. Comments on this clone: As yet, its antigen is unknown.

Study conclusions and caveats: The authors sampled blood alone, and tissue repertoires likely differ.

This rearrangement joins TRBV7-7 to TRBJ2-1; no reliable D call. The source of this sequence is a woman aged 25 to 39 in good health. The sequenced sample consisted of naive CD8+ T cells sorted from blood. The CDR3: CASSLGPSNEQFF. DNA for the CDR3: TGTGCCAGCAGCTTAGGCCCTAGCAATGAGCAGTTCTTC.